This T cell receptor (beta chain) stems from a study of esophageal squamous cell carcinoma under preoperative chemotherapy. Study-level information: TCR repertoires were profiled from both peripheral blood T cells and tumor-infiltrating lymphocytes.

Germline CDR1 and CDR2: MRHNA and SNTAGT. The CDR3 has 15 residues. This clonotype was observed a single time. The target antigen is unknown. Study-wide findings and caveats: Paclitaxel-nedaplatin therapy caused immediate, substantial clonotype frequency changes.

Described time point: before preoperative PTX-NDP chemotherapy. One entry per CDR3 protein, called by TCRdb with MiXCR from the PCR reads. The table shows some 16,000 distinct CDR3 sequences, with roughly 60% occurring only once. The V and J genes are TRBV6-4 and TRBJ2-3; D tentatively reads TRBD1 or TRBD2 (5 bases each). Matching the DNA end better, TRBJ2-7 makes the J call doubtful. This sample was obtained from a patient given preoperative chemotherapy. This clonotype originated in a human donor with esophageal squamous cell carcinoma. The donor label of this sample is uncertain. The CDR3 loop reads CATGLGGGAGDTQYF. Written as DNA, the CDR3 is TGTGCCACGGGTCTTGGTGGGGGTGCCGGAGATACGCAGTACTTC.